These T cell receptor beta chains were read from a single sample in a study of T cell repertoires in cytomegalovirus infection. Each CDR3 protein is one row after TCRdb ran MiXCR on the reads. The sample shows over 200,000 distinct CDR3 sequences, roughly 15% of them seen only once. The sample comprised PBMCs. These receptor sequences come from a human donor in good health (CMV status not recorded). Some clones in this sample may be carry-over from other donors' samples. Each CDR3 is given with its conserved first and last residue. A D gene is named only where the DNA matches it firmly. Not every row has a clone size; where given, it reads once, few, many or a size class.

size: .; D: .; V: TRBV5-1; J: TRBJ2-3; CDR3: CASSLGTTKDTQYF; DNA: TGCGCCAGCAGCTTGGGGACAACCAAAGATACGCAGTATTTT
size: .; D: .; V: TRBV20-1; J: TRBJ1-2; CDR3: CSARDSALRYGYTF; DNA: TGCAGTGCTAGAGATTCCGCCTTACGCTATGGCTACACCTTC
size: .; D: .; V: TRBV20-1; J: TRBJ2-3; CDR3: CSARKGSPDTQYF; DNA: TGCAGTGCTAGAAAGGGGAGCCCAGATACGCAGTATTTT
size: few; D: .; V: TRBV6-5; J: TRBJ2-1; CDR3: CASSPYRPGNEQFF; DNA: TGTGCCAGCAGCCCCTACAGGCCAGGCAATGAGCAGTTCTTC
size: few; D: .; V: TRBV27; J: TRBJ1-4; CDR3: CASSFSNNEKLFF; DNA: TGTGCCAGCAGTTTTTCCAATAATGAAAAACTGTTTTTT
size: .; D: TRBD1; V: TRBV29-1; J: TRBJ1-6; CDR3: CSSGGQGPDNSPLGF; DNA: TGCAGCTCCGGGGGACAGGGACCCGATAATTCACCCCTCGGCTTT
size: many; D: .; V: TRBV6-5; J: TRBJ2-2; CDR3: CAARKGSGELFF; DNA: TGTGCCGCAAGAAAAGGGAGCGGGGAGCTGTTTTTT
size: .; D: TRBD1; V: TRBV29-1; J: TRBJ2-6; CDR3: CSADFRDRESGANVLTF; DNA: TGCAGCGCGGACTTCAGGGACAGGGAATCTGGGGCCAACGTCCTGACTTTC
size: many; D: TRBD1; V: TRBV6-5; J: TRBJ2-7; CDR3: CASSYSTGTYSYEQYF; DNA: TGTGCCAGCAGTTACTCGACAGGGACCTACTCCTACGAGCAGTACTTC
size: .; D: TRBD1; V: TRBV4-2; J: TRBJ1-2; CDR3: CASSQARDSNYGYTF; DNA: TGTGCCAGCAGCCAAGCCCGGGACAGCAACTATGGCTACACCTTC
size: few; D: TRBD1; V: TRBV20-1; J: TRBJ2-1; CDR3: CSARRGTGTGGLNEQFF; DNA: TGCAGTGCTAGAAGGGGGACGGGGACAGGGGGCCTGAATGAGCAGTTCTTC
size: few; D: .; V: TRBV6-1; J: TRBJ1-4; CDR3: CATRGGGIYEKLFF; DNA: TGTGCCACTCGAGGGGGGGGAATCTATGAAAAACTGTTTTTT
size: many; D: TRBD1; V: TRBV6-4; J: TRBJ2-3; CDR3: CASSAGTGGPDTQYF; DNA: TGTGCCAGCAGCGCCGGGACAGGGGGCCCAGATACGCAGTATTTT
size: many; D: .; V: TRBV7-2; J: TRBJ2-3; CDR3: CASSFTGRTDTQYF; DNA: TGTGCCAGCAGCTTTACAGGGCGGACAGATACGCAGTATTTT
size: .; D: .; V: TRBV6-1; J: TRBJ2-6; CDR3: CASSELGAGANVLTF; DNA: TGTGCCAGCAGTGAATTGGGAGCTGGGGCCAACGTCCTGACTTTC
size: .; D: TRBD1; V: TRBV23-1; J: TRBJ2-2; CDR3: CASSQSKGQDTNTGELFF; DNA: TGCGCCAGCAGTCAATCGAAGGGACAGGACACGAACACCGGGGAGCTGTTTTTT
size: .; D: .; V: TRBV29-1; J: TRBJ2-3; CDR3: CSVRQRTDTQYF; DNA: TGCAGCGTTAGGCAGCGCACAGATACGCAGTATTTT
size: .; D: .; V: TRBV7-4; J: TRBJ2-7; CDR3: CASSRDNEQYF; DNA: TGTGCCAGCAGCCGGGATAACGAGCAGTACTTC
size: few; D: .; V: TRBV19; J: TRBJ2-7; CDR3: CASRGAAYEQYF; DNA: TGTGCCAGTCGAGGCGCCGCCTACGAGCAGTACTTC
size: many; D: .; V: TRBV19; J: TRBJ1-4; CDR3: CASRSGTTTNEKLFF; DNA: TGTGCCAGTAGGAGCGGGACAACAACTAATGAAAAACTGTTTTTT
size: few; D: .; V: TRBV20-1; J: TRBJ2-7; CDR3: CSARVQGRYEQYF; DNA: TGCAGTGCTAGAGTCCAGGGGAGATACGAGCAGTACTTC
size: few; D: .; V: TRBV29-1; J: TRBJ2-1; CDR3: CSAELGSYNEQFF; DNA: TGCAGCGCCGAGCTAGGCTCCTACAATGAGCAGTTCTTC
size: few; D: .; V: TRBV5-1; J: TRBJ2-7; CDR3: CASSLNNRASHEQYF; DNA: TGCGCCAGCAGCTTGAATAACAGGGCAAGCCACGAGCAGTACTTC
size: .; D: TRBD1; V: TRBV5-1; J: TRBJ1-4; CDR3: CASSTGQGGEKLFF; DNA: TGCGCCAGCAGCACCGGACAGGGTGGAGAAAAACTGTTTTTT
size: .; D: .; V: TRBV11-3; J: TRBJ1-5; CDR3: CASSFPTNRPARGNQPQHF; DNA: TGTGCCAGCAGCTTCCCCACCAACAGACCAGCGAGGGGCAATCAGCCCCAGCATTTT
size: many; D: .; V: TRBV19; J: TRBJ2-1; CDR3: CANGGGEQFF; DNA: TGTGCCAACGGGGGCGGTGAGCAGTTCTTC
size: few; D: .; V: TRBV20-1; J: TRBJ2-7; CDR3: CSARGIGSHEQYF; DNA: TGCAGTGCTAGAGGTATCGGCTCCCACGAGCAGTACTTC